Presented here are 32 T cell receptor beta chains from one specimen sequenced in a study of T cell repertoires in cytomegalovirus infection (dated by TCRdb to between 2018 and 2020). For sequencing, an Illumina HiSeq 1500 was employed. The raw public data were reprocessed by TCRdb itself: fastp quality trimming at Q25, MiXCR clonotype calling, in-frame beta chains only. Here each entry gathers all rows of one CDR3 protein and keeps the most common genes and DNA. Across this sample there are under 350,000 distinct CDR3 sequences, with 22% seen only once. The top ten clonotypes cover approximately 19% of the sample. Which antigens these TCRs recognize remains unknown. Taken with the paper, the label for treatment or condition translates to: in vitro stimulation with specific CMV peptide epitopes to enrich CMV-specific T cells. The material was cultured PBMCs, obtained from culture after CMV antigen stimulation. Every receptor here comes from a human donor in good health (CMV status not recorded). Some clones in this sample may be carry-over from other donors' samples.

This clonotype was picked up many times. CDR3 in DNA: TGTGCCAGCAGCTTAAGATACGAGCAGTACTTC. Translating it yields CASSLRYEQYF. The chain recombines TRBV7-2 with TRBJ2-7; D uncertain. The CDR3 spans 11 residues. The V and J ends lost 2 bases and 4 bases respectively, with 3 bases between them. Germline V CDR1 and CDR2: SGHTA, FQGNSA. The full variable domain, completed using reference TRBV7-2 and TRBJ2-7, is GAGVSQSPSNKVTEKGKDVELRCDPISGHTALYWYRQSLGQGLEFLIYFQGNSAPDKSGLPSDRFSAERTGGSVSTLTIQRTQQEDSAVYLCASSLRYEQYFGPGTRLTVT.

The genes are TRBV6-1 and TRBJ2-5; 8 bases agree with TRBD1. The CDR3 is made up of 14 amino acids. V gave up 6 bases and J gave up 5 bases; unmatched junction bases: 8. The germline V gene encodes CDR1 MNHNS and CDR2 SASEGT. CDR3 protein: CASSERTGFETQYF. The CDR3 nucleotides are TGTGCCAGCAGCGAGCGGACAGGGTTCGAGACCCAGTACTTC.

This clonotype was seen a few times. Written as DNA, the CDR3 is TGCAGTGCTAGAGATACCCAGAATCAGCCCCAGCATTTT. It specifies CSARDTQNQPQHF. This rearrangement joins TRBV20-1 to TRBJ1-5; D gene uncertain. V lost 0 bases, J lost 4 bases, and 7 bases lay in between. The germline V gene has CDR1 DFQATT and CDR2 SNEGSKA (reference sequence). There are 13 residues in the CDR3.

The CDR3 nucleotides read TGTGCCAGCTCAATGGTTTCACTAAAGGGTATGGAAAAACTGTTTTTT. Protein: CASSMVSLKGMEKLFF. The chain links TRBV18 to TRBJ1-4; D is unresolved. The V gene's germline CDR1 is KGHSH and CDR2 LQKENI. The CDR3 covers 16 residues. V was trimmed by 5 bases and J by 8 bases, leaving 21 bases between them.

J is TRBJ2-3 and V is TRBV7-2; a possible D gene is TRBD1 (6 bases). Between the trimmed V and J ends, which lost 4 bases and 5 bases, there was a span of 10 bases. Germline CDR1 SGHTA, CDR2 FQGNSA. The CDR3 sequence is 13 residues long. The CDR3 is CASSSPGVDTQYF. The CDR3 bases are TGTGCCAGCAGCTCCCCAGGGGTAGATACGCAGTATTTT.

The chain couples TRBV4-3 to TRBJ2-3, with 9 bases fitting TRBD2. CDR1 is LGHNA, CDR2 YSLEER, per germline. The CDR3 has 16 amino acids. V was pared by 0 bases and J by 2 bases, with 3 bases of the junction left unmatched. The CDR3, as DNA: TGCGCCAGCAGCCAAGAATCTAGCGGGATCACAGATACGCAGTATTTT. Its translation is CASSQESSGITDTQYF.

A few counts support this clonotype. The chain has TRBV6-2 or TRBV6-3 and TRBJ2-7; TRBD2 is a possible D gene (5 bases). The germline V gene encodes CDR1 MNHEY and CDR2 SVGEGT. The V end lost 0 bases, the J end lost 7 bases, and 7 bases lay between the germline ends. This CDR3 is built from 12 residues. CDR3 sequence (DNA): TGTGCCAGCAGTTACTCGACGGGAGAGCAGTACGTC. It specifies CASSYSTGEQYV.

The J gene is TRBJ1-6, the V gene TRBV9; D is perhaps TRBD1 (5 bases). The CDR3 is 14 amino acids. Germline assignment: CDR1 SGDLS and CDR2 YYNGEE. Trimming removed 2 bases at V and 10 bases at J, with 13 bases between. CDR3 DNA sequence: TGTGCCAGCAGCGTGGGGGGGACCGAGTCACCCCTCCACTTT. Protein product: CASSVGGTESPLHF.

In this sample, this clonotype turned up a few times. V and J are TRBV28 and TRBJ1-5, with D perhaps matching TRBD1 (5 bases). This CDR3 spans 13 amino acids. Trimming took off 6 bases at V and 5 bases at J, with 11 bases between the two ends. Germline V gene sequence: CDR1 MDHEN, CDR2 SYDVKM. DNA for the CDR3: TGTGCCAGCAGCACACAGGTGGATCAGCCCCAGCATTTT. It translates to CASSTQVDQPQHF.

Of note for this clonotype: A read error may be the cause here, since a much bigger clone is one base away. This rearrangement joins TRBV7-8 to TRBJ2-1; 9 positions agree with TRBD2. The CDR3 sequence is 16 residues long. Germline-derived CDR1 and CDR2 are SGHVS and FQNEAQ. In DNA, the CDR3 is TGTGCCAGCAGCTACCCAGCGGGAGGAGTGGACAAAGAGCAGTTCTTC. Residues: CASSYPAGGVDKEQFF.

The CDR3, as DNA: TGTGCCAGCAAACTAGCGGGAGAAAGGAGGGAAAATGAGCAGTTCTTC. Its translation: CASKLAGERRENEQFF. The chain has TRBV6-2 or TRBV6-3 and TRBJ2-1, with 11 bases identical to TRBD2. Germline V gives CDR1 MNHEY, CDR2 SVGEGT. Losses at the gene ends were 7 bases for V and 7 bases for J; bases not matched to a gene: 12. The CDR3 runs 16 residues.

The chain uses TRBV6-1 and TRBJ1-2; maybe TRBD1 (6 bases). CDR1 and CDR2 (germline): MNHNS, SASEGT. Deletions cut 2 bases from V and 0 bases from J, with 10 bases between. This CDR3 contains 15 residues. The CDR3: CASSEYDRTNYGYTF. The DNA of the CDR3 is TGTGCCAGCAGTGAATATGACAGGACTAACTATGGCTACACCTTC.

Concerning this clonotype itself: This may arise from a read error, as a much more abundant clone is one base away. V and J are TRBV7-9 and TRBJ1-5; D call uncertain. Between the trimmed V and J ends, which lost 4 bases and 3 bases, there was a span of 4 bases. Germline-derived CDR1 and CDR2 are SEHNR and FQNEAQ (reference sequence). The CDR3 length is 12 residues. The CDR3: CASSSINQPQHF. CDR3 in DNA: TGTGCCAGCAGCTCGATCAATCAGCCCCAGCATTTT. The full variable domain, rest sourced from reference TRBV7-9 and TRBJ1-5, is DTGVSQNPRHKITKRGQNVTFRCDPISEHNRLYWYRQTLGQGPEFLTYFQNEAQLEKSRLLSDRFSAERPKGSFSTLEIQRTEQGDSAMYLCASSSINQPQHFGDGTRLSIL.

The chain uses TRBV28 and TRBJ2-5, with TRBD1 as a possible D gene (5 bases). The V end was cut by 3 bases, the J end by 5 bases, with 13 bases between. The germline CDR1 and CDR2 sequences are MDHEN and SYDVKM. CDR3 length equals 14 residues. CDR3 DNA: TGTGCCAGCAGTTTTTTGCAGGGCCCGGAGACCCAGTACTTC. This sequence encodes CASSFLQGPETQYF.

The rearrangement links TRBV20-1 to TRBJ1-1, with no clear D. CDR1 is DFQATT, CDR2 SNEGSKA, per germline (reference sequence). V was shortened by 0 bases and J by 7 bases, with 12 bases between the two germline ends. The CDR3 is made up of 13 amino acids. The CDR3 here is CSARDPRTVEAFF. Written as DNA, the CDR3 is TGCAGTGCTAGAGATCCCAGAACAGTTGAAGCTTTCTTT.

CDR3 nucleotides: TGTGCCAGCACCGGACAGGGGAGTGGCAATCAGCCCCAGCATTTT. It encodes CASTGQGSGNQPQHF. This chain uses TRBV2 with TRBJ1-5; 9 nucleotides agree with TRBD1. Germline V gene sequence: CDR1 SNHLY, CDR2 FYNNEI. This CDR3 contains 15 residues. Losses at the gene ends were 7 bases for V and 2 bases for J; bases not matched to a gene: 6.

This clonotype showed up many times. This chain links TRBV7-2 with TRBJ1-1; 9 bases align to TRBD1. The CDR3 is 15 residues long. The V segment lost 4 bases and the J segment 2 bases; nucleotides outside the gene matches: 5. Germline V CDR1 and CDR2: SGHTA, FQGNSA. CDR3 bases: TGTGCCAGCAGCTCTCGGACAGGGGCTAACACTGAAGCTTTCTTT. Protein sequence: CASSSRTGANTEAFF.

The V gene is TRBV12-3 or TRBV12-4, the J gene TRBJ1-5; TRBD1 matches at 7 bases. This CDR3 is built from 14 residues. V gave up 6 bases and J gave up 3 bases; unmatched junction bases: 5. The CDR3 loop is CASSLRGLNQPQHF. In DNA, the CDR3 is TGTGCCAGCAGCCTTAGGGGGCTCAATCAGCCCCAGCATTTT.

V gene TRBV4-3 combines with J gene TRBJ1-1, with TRBD1 identical over 8 bases. The CDR3 consists of 16 residues. V trimming: 4 bases; J trimming: 1 base; junction bases outside the gene matches: 8. Germline-derived CDR1 and CDR2 are LGHNA and YSLEER. Written as DNA, the CDR3 is TGCGCCAGCAGCCCGGCGCAGGGGGCTTCGAACACTGAAGCTTTCTTT. It yields the protein CASSPAQGASNTEAFF.

The chain joins TRBV12-3 or TRBV12-4 to TRBJ1-2, with D hard to call. The CDR3 runs 13 residues. The germline V and J ends were trimmed by 1 base and 1 base, with 4 bases remaining between them. Here the CDR3 DNA reads TGTGCCAGCAGTTTAGTGGTTAACTATGGCTACACCTTC. This sequence encodes CASSLVVNYGYTF.

This clonotype has just a few counts. V and J are TRBV6-2 or TRBV6-3 and TRBJ2-1; 7 positions agree with TRBD1. CDR3 length: 15 amino acids. With 6 bases clipped from V and 8 bases from J, the junction kept 13 bases outside the gene matches. The germline V gene has CDR1 MNHEY and CDR2 SVGEGT. The CDR3 here is CASSYRGMGLYEQFF. The CDR3 DNA reads as TGTGCCAGCAGCTACAGGGGCATGGGGTTGTATGAGCAGTTCTTC.

The table lists this clonotype with a few counts. This chain joins TRBV7-6 and TRBJ2-1; 13 bases fit TRBD2. The CDR3 is 16 residues long. The germline V gene encodes CDR1 SGHVS and CDR2 FNYEAQ. V shed 5 bases, J shed 8 bases, and the junction held 9 bases outside the gene matches. The CDR3 region has the DNA TGTGCCAGCAGCAGCAAACTAGCGGGAGGGCTGGATGAGCAGTTCTTC. It is translated as CASSSKLAGGLDEQFF. The whole variable domain, filled in from reference TRBV7-6 and TRBJ2-1, reads GAGVSQSPRYKVTKRGQDVALRCDPISGHVSLYWYRQALGQGPEFLTYFNYEAQQDKSGLPNDRFSAERPEGSISTLTIQRTEQRDSAMYRCASSSKLAGGLDEQFFGPGTRLTVL.

The chain joins TRBV6-2 or TRBV6-3 to TRBJ1-5, with 9 bases fitting TRBD1. The trim removed 0 bases at V and 0 bases at J, leaving 6 bases unmatched. CDR1 and CDR2 (germline): MNHEY, SVGEGT. The CDR3 spans 18 residues. The CDR3 here is CASSYSPGTGNSNQPQHF. In DNA form, the CDR3 reads TGTGCCAGCAGTTACTCGCCGGGGACAGGGAATAGCAATCAGCCCCAGCATTTT.

As to this clonotype: A junction boundary mismatches the germline segment, possibly from a read error. CDR3 nucleotides: TGTGCCACCAGCCCACGACTCTCTAGCGGGAGTACGAATGAGCAGTTCTTC. As protein: CATSPRLSSGSTNEQFF. The rearrangement links TRBV7-2 to TRBJ2-1, with 10 bases aligning to TRBD2. The CDR3 has 17 residues. Germline loops: CDR1 SGHTA, CDR2 FQGNSA.

This clonotype has more than one count but fewer than ten. In DNA, the CDR3 is TGTGCCAGCAGCATCCGGACTAGCGGGAGAACAGATACGCAGTATTTT. This gives the protein CASSIRTSGRTDTQYF. The chain combines TRBV7-9 with TRBJ2-3; TRBD2 agrees at 13 bases. Germline CDR1 SEHNR, CDR2 FQNEAQ (reference sequence). CDR3 length: 16 amino acids. With V trimmed by 5 bases and J by 3 bases, 5 bases remained unmatched.

The chain is built from TRBV15 and TRBJ2-7; no firm D call. The CDR3 sequence is 14 residues long. Germline loops: CDR1 LNHNV, CDR2 YYDKDF (reference sequence). Between the trimmed V and J ends, which lost 0 bases and 5 bases, there was a span of 11 bases. The CDR3: CATSRDFSPDEQYF. CDR3 bases: TGTGCCACCAGCAGAGACTTCTCGCCCGACGAGCAGTACTTC.

This rearrangement joins TRBV12-3 or TRBV12-4 to TRBJ1-4; perhaps TRBD1 as D (5 bases). Trimming took 5 bases from V and 7 from J, leaving 14 bases between them. The CDR3 totals 14 residues. The CDR3 is CASSPGRIGEKLFF. The CDR3 DNA reads as TGTGCCAGCAGTCCAGGGAGGATTGGTGAAAAACTGTTTTTT.

This clonotype has a handful of counts. The chain recombines TRBV7-2 with TRBJ2-1, with D uncertain. Germline lookup yields CDR1 SGHTA and CDR2 FQGNSA. This CDR3 region has 15 residues. The V end lost 1 base, the J end lost 10 bases, and 17 bases lay between the germline ends. This CDR3 reads CASSLDVLGPREQFF. CDR3 in DNA: TGTGCCAGCAGCTTAGATGTCCTTGGGCCCCGGGAGCAGTTCTTC.

This clonotype was detected once. V gene TRBV12-3 or TRBV12-4 combines with J gene TRBJ2-1, with D possibly being TRBD1 (5 bases). CDR3 length: 14 amino acids. V was trimmed by 5 bases and J by 7 bases, leaving 15 bases between them. CDR3 bases: TGTGCCAGCAGTACCGGACGCTACAGGAATGAGCAGTTCTTC. Translating it yields CASSTGRYRNEQFF.

The rearrangement joins TRBV5-6 to TRBJ2-1; TRBD2 aligns across 9 bases. V shed 1 base and J 2 bases; nucleotides not matched to a gene: 1. This CDR3 has 15 amino acids. Germline V gene data show CDR1 as SGHDT and CDR2 as YYEEEE. This CDR3 reads CASSLRLAAYNEQFF. CDR3 DNA sequence: TGTGCCAGCAGCTTGAGACTAGCGGCCTACAATGAGCAGTTCTTC.

CDR3 sequence (DNA): TGTGCCAGCAGCATAACAGGGGACGAGCAGTACGTC. Translating gives CASSITGDEQYV. The chain joins TRBV6-5 to TRBJ2-7; 7 positions agree with TRBD1. The germline V gene has CDR1 MNHEY and CDR2 SVGAGI. The CDR3 consists of 12 residues. The V gene end was trimmed by 6 bases and the J gene end by 5 bases; junction bases not matched to a gene: 4.

In this sample, this clonotype turned up many times. The chain recombines TRBV7-9 with TRBJ1-1; D might be TRBD1 (5 bases). The V and J ends lost 4 bases and 4 bases respectively, with 16 bases between them. The CDR3 contains 15 residues. Germline V CDR1 and CDR2: SEHNR, FQNEAQ (reference sequence). In DNA form, the CDR3 reads TGTGCCAGCAGCTCTGACAGAACACGAGTCACTGAAGCTTTCTTT. Protein: CASSSDRTRVTEAFF.